A single T cell receptor (beta chain) is shown here with its context. This clonotype is termed medium-sized (0.01 to 0.1%). The antigen it recognizes is unknown. No per-base quality is available; no much larger clone lies one base away. Libraries were prepared through PCR. Sequencing was performed on a NextSeq 500. TCRdb took the public reads, trimmed them with fastp at Q25, ran MiXCR for clone calling and kept in-frame beta chains. Records with the same CDR3 protein are collapsed into one entry carrying the most frequent genes and DNA. Here the sample has 3,000 to 4,000 distinct CDR3 sequences; roughly half occur a single time. The ten largest clones add up to roughly 50% of the sample. Taken from cysteine to phenylalanine, the CDR3 has 14 residues. Solely the CDR3 DNA is kept, with 42 bases framed from the first base. For this chain, trimming is 11 bases at the V end and 2 bases at the J end, and the number of junction bases without a gene match is 7.

This sample stems from a study of immune characterization of retroperitoneal liposarcoma (dated by TCRdb to between 2018 and 2021). This TCR derives from a male donor with retroperitoneal liposarcoma. This sequence uses TRBV12-3 or TRBV12-4 and TRBJ2-3; 10 junctional bases match TRBD2. Material: tumor tissue. For the CDR3, the sequence is CASSSGRLTDTQYF. The DNA reads TGTGCCTCCTCTAGCGGGAGACTCACAGATACGCAGTATTTT.